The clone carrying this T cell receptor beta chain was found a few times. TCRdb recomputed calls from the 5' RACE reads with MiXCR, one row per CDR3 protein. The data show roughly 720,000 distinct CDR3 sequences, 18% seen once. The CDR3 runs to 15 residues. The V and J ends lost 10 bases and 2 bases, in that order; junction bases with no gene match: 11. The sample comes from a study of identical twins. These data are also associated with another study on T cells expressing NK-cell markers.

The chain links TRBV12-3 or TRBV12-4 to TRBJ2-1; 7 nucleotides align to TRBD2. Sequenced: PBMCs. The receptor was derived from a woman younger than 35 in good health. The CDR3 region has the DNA TGTGCCACCCAGAGCGGGACCGCCGCCTACAATGAGCAGTTCTTC. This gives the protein CATQSGTAAYNEQFF.